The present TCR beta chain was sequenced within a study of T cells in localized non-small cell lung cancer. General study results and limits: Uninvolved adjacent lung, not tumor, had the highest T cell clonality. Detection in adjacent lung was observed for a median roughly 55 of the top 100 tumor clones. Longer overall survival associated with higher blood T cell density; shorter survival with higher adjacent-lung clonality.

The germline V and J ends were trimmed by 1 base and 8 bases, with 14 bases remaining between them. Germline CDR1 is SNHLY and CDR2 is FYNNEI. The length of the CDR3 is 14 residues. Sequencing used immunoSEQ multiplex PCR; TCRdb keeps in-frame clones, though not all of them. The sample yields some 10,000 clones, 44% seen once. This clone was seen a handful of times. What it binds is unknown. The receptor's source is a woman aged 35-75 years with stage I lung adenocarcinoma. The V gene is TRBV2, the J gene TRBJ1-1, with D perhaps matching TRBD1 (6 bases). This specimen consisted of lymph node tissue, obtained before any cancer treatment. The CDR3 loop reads CASSEGRQVEEAFF. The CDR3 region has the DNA TGTGCCAGCAGTGAAGGTCGACAGGTCGAGGAAGCTTTCTTT.